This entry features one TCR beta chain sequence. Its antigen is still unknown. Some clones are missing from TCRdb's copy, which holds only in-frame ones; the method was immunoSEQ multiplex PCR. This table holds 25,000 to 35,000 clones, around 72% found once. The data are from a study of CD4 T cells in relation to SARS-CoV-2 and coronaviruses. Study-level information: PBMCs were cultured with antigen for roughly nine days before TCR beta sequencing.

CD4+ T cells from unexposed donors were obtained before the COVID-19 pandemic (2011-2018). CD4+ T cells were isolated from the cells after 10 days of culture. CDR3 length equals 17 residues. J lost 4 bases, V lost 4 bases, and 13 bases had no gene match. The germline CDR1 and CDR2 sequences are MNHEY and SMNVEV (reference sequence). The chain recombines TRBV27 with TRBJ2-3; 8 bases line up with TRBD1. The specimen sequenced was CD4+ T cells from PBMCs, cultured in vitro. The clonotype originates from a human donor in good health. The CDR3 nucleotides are TGTGCCAGCAGTTCGCTCTGGGACCCAGGGGGCCCAGATACGCAGTATTTT. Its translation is CASSSLWDPGGPDTQYF.